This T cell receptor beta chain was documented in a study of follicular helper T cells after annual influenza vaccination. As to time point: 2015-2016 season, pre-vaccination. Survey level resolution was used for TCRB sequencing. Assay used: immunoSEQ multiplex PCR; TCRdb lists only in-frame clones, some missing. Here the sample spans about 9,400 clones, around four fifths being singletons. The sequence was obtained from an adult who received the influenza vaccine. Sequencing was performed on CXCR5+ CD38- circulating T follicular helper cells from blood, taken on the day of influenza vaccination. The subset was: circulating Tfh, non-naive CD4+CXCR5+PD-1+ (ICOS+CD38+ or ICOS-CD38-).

CDR3 loop: CASSVWQGYNEQFF. CDR3 DNA: TGTGCCAGCAGCGTATGGCAGGGCTACAATGAGCAGTTCTTC. The chain recombines TRBV9 with TRBJ2-1; a possible D gene is TRBD1 (5 bases). Germline CDR1 is SGDLS and CDR2 is YYNGEE. This CDR3 has 14 amino acids. With 1 base removed from V and 3 bases from J, the gap between germline ends came to 8 bases.